One sample yielded the 16 T cell receptor beta chains listed below, sequenced in a study of CD8 T cells in ankylosing spondylitis. MiXCR, run by TCRdb on the 5' RACE reads, gives a single entry per CDR3 protein. The data hold about 160,000 distinct CDR3 sequences, with around 16% observed a single time. The specimen was blood, either unsorted or a sorted T cell fraction (not recorded which). Source of these receptors: a male donor with ankylosing spondylitis or in good health (not recorded which).

This clonotype has ten or more counts. This chain uses TRBV29-1 with TRBJ1-4; 9 bases line up with TRBD1. V lost 6 bases to trimming and J lost 7 bases; unmatched junction nucleotides: 6. The CDR3 sequence is 13 residues long. The germline V gene encodes CDR1 SQVTM and CDR2 ANQGSEA. The CDR3 region is CSVTGGWSEKLFF. In nucleotides, the CDR3 is TGCAGCGTAACAGGGGGCTGGAGTGAAAAACTGTTTTTT.

This clonotype was seen repeatedly, ten times or more. The chain has TRBV20-1 and TRBJ2-1; TRBD2 matches at 8 bases. The CDR3 runs 16 residues. Germline V gene lookup returns CDR1 DFQATT and CDR2 SNEGSKA (reference sequence). The V and J ends lost 3 bases and 5 bases, in that order; junction bases with no gene match: 12. CDR3 residues: CSASVLAGVGDNEQFF. CDR3 DNA sequence: TGCAGTGCTAGCGTCCTAGCGGGTGTAGGGGACAATGAGCAGTTCTTC.

This clonotype was seen only once. The V call is TRBV19, the J call TRBJ2-2; D might be TRBD1 (5 bases). From germline, CDR1 is LNHDA and CDR2 SQIVND (reference sequence). Trimming cost V 7 bases and J 7 bases, with 10 bases left between them. This CDR3 has 12 amino acids. The CDR3, as DNA: TGTGCCAGTACCCCCAGGGTCGGGGAGCTGTTTTTT. It codes for CASTPRVGELFF.

This clonotype was found many times. The chain combines TRBV20-1 with TRBJ1-5; D may be TRBD1 (6 bases). Germline V gene lookup returns CDR1 DFQATT and CDR2 SNEGSKA (reference sequence). The CDR3 spans 16 residues. Trimming left V 3 bases short and J 2 bases short, with 17 bases between. The CDR3 loop reads CSARDPMEGGNQPQHF. CDR3 DNA sequence: TGCAGTGCTAGGGACCCGATGGAGGGGGGCAATCAGCCCCAGCATTTT.

Comment on this clonotype: One end of the junction varies from germline; a read error may be responsible. This chain uses TRBV20-1 with TRBJ2-7; 7 bases align to TRBD1. Germline V gene data show CDR1 as DFQATT and CDR2 as SNEGSKA (reference sequence). This CDR3 spans 16 amino acids. In DNA, the CDR3 is TGCTGTGCTAGAAGGGCACAGGGGTTCCCCCCCTACGAGCAGTACTTC. This gives the protein CCARRAQGFPPYEQYF.

This clonotype was detected many times. The J gene is TRBJ2-1, the V gene TRBV5-1, with D uncertain. The CDR3 runs to 14 residues. The germline V gene encodes CDR1 SGHRS and CDR2 YFSETQ. With 7 bases removed from V and 9 bases from J, the gap between germline ends came to 20 bases. The CDR3 here is CASGHGLELGEQFF. The CDR3 DNA reads as TGCGCCAGCGGGCATGGGCTAGAGCTCGGTGAGCAGTTCTTC.

This clonotype was seen many times. The gene calls are TRBV20-1 and TRBJ1-1; D might be TRBD1 (6 bases). Germline V CDR1 and CDR2: DFQATT, SNEGSKA (reference sequence). The ends were cut back, 6 bases at V and 4 bases at J, with 18 bases in the middle. This CDR3 contains 14 residues. CDR3 sequence reads: CSAKLGGAGTEAFF. In nucleotides, the CDR3 is TGCAGTGCCAAGCTCGGGGGGGCCGGCACTGAAGCTTTCTTT.

As concerns this clonotype: A read error may produce the germline difference seen at one junction end. The rearrangement links TRBV12-3 or TRBV12-4 to TRBJ1-3; a possible D gene is TRBD1 (6 bases). The CDR3 consists of 16 residues. The CDR3 nucleotides are TGTGCCAGCAGGCAAAGGGACACGAGCTCTGGAAACGCCATATATTTT. Protein product: CASRQRDTSSGNAIYF.

The rearrangement joins TRBV5-1 to TRBJ1-4; 10 positions match TRBD1. Trimming cost V 4 bases and J 3 bases; bases outside gene matches: 9. CDR1 is SGHRS and CDR2 is YFSETQ in the germline V gene. The CDR3 spans 17 residues. In DNA form, the CDR3 reads TGCGCCAGCAGCATCGGACAGGGGGACTGGGCTAATGAAAAACTGTTTTTT. It is translated as CASSIGQGDWANEKLFF.

This clonotype has at least ten counts. The V call is TRBV10-1, the J call TRBJ2-1; 10 bases agree with TRBD2. Unmatched junction bases numbered 3, after V lost 2 bases and J lost 8 bases. Germline CDR1 is WNHNN and CDR2 is SYGVQD (reference sequence). The CDR3 spans 14 residues. In DNA form, the CDR3 reads TGCGCCAGCAGTGAGGGACTAGCGGTAGATGAGCAGTTCTTC. Protein product: CASSEGLAVDEQFF.

This clonotype was counted many times. This chain uses TRBV20-1 with TRBJ2-1, with 7 bases identical to TRBD1. This CDR3 is 13 amino acids long. V was pared by 3 bases and J by 8 bases, with 7 bases of the junction left unmatched. Germline CDR1 DFQATT, CDR2 SNEGSKA (reference sequence). CDR3 region: CSARRVGQHEQFF. CDR3 in DNA: TGCAGTGCTAGGCGGGTGGGACAGCATGAGCAGTTCTTC.

Comments on this clonotype: Sequence at one end of the junction differs from germline and may be a read error. This chain uses TRBV7-6 with TRBJ2-1; weak D call: TRBD2 (6 bases). The germline CDR1 and CDR2 sequences are SGHVS and FNYEAQ. The CDR3 length is 13 residues. Here the CDR3 reads CASNYLSSDEQFF. The CDR3 DNA reads TGTGCCAGCAACTATCTATCTAGCGATGAGCAATTCTTC.

This clonotype was counted between two and nine times. The chain has TRBV12-3 or TRBV12-4 and TRBJ2-6; D call uncertain. The CDR3 runs to 15 residues. Trimming left V 3 bases short and J 0 bases short, with 6 bases between. CDR3 DNA: TGTGCCAGCAGTTTTCGAGGCTCTGGGGCCAACGTCCTGACTTTC. This gives the protein CASSFRGSGANVLTF.

This clonotype was seen many times. The rearrangement uses TRBV5-1 and TRBJ1-1, with TRBD1 as a possible D gene (5 bases). Per germline, CDR1 SGHRS and CDR2 YFSETQ. This CDR3 is built from 14 residues. V lost 3 bases to trimming and J lost 3 bases, with 12 bases between them. In DNA form, the CDR3 reads TGCGCCAGCAGCTCCCCCGGGGCGGACACTGAAGCTTTCTTT. As protein: CASSSPGADTEAFF.

The V call is TRBV7-2, the J call TRBJ2-5; weak D call: TRBD1 (5 bases). Looked up from germline, CDR1 is SGHTA and CDR2 is FQGNSA. V shed 0 bases and J shed 2 bases, with 13 bases lying between them. The CDR3 extends over 16 amino acids. The CDR3 is CASSLAAGLGQETQYF. The DNA for the CDR3 is TGTGCCAGCAGCTTAGCGGCAGGGTTAGGGCAAGAGACCCAGTACTTC.

Concerning this clonotype itself: One end of the junction does not line up with germline, which may come from a read error. DNA for the CDR3: TGTGCCAGCAGCCCCGGTTGGGGGGGTAATGAAAAACTGCTTTTT. This sequence encodes CASSPGWGGNEKLLF. The chain is built from TRBV7-9 and TRBJ1-4; a weak D match, TRBD1 (5 bases). This CDR3 spans 15 amino acids. Germline loops: CDR1 SEHNR, CDR2 FQNEAQ (reference sequence).